This T cell receptor (beta chain) was obtained from a study of response to subunit inactivated influenza vaccine. This clonotype was detected many times. The antigen remains unidentified. MiXCR was run by TCRdb on the RT-PCR reads, yielding one entry per CDR3 protein. The sample carries approximately 700,000 distinct CDR3 sequences, around a sixth recorded once. Points from the study as a whole: Authors suggested that a seasonal influenza vaccination recruits few new T cells each time.

The TCR was taken from a man over 45 who received an inactivated influenza vaccine. The sample here was PBMCs from blood, taken 12 days after vaccination.

The CDR3 reads CASSSGLAGASTDTQYF. The CDR3 DNA sequence: TGTGCCAGCAGCTCTGGACTAGCGGGAGCTAGCACAGATACGCAGTATTTT. This rearrangement joins TRBV7-9 to TRBJ2-3, with TRBD2 matching over 13 bases. The CDR3 has 17 amino acids. V lost 4 bases, J lost 0 bases, and 4 bases stayed unmatched. Germline CDR1 reads SEHNR; CDR2 reads FQNEAQ (reference sequence).